Reported below is one TCR beta chain. Its target is unknown. The data belong to a study of shared clonotypes between healthy human individuals. Findings and limits, study-wide: Investigators collected only blood, and repertoires in tissues likely differ.

TCRdb's copy holds only in-frame clones and misses some; the assay was immunoSEQ multiplex PCR. The sample contains over 2 million clones, 92% of which appear only once. CDR1 is SNHLY and CDR2 is FYNNEI in the germline V gene. This CDR3 comprises 15 residues. V lost 6 bases and J lost 9; bases outside the gene matches: 13. The chain couples TRBV2 to TRBJ2-7, with 11 bases identical to TRBD2. The sample consisted of naive CD4+ T cells from PBMCs. Subset indicated: CD45RA+ positively selected. The receptor was derived from a man between 18 and 35 years old in good health. Some clones in this sample may be carry-over from other donors' samples. CDR3 amino acids: CASRKETSGTLVQYF. DNA of the CDR3: TGTGCCAGCAGGAAAGAGACTAGCGGGACCCTAGTGCAGTACTTC.